What follows describes a single T cell receptor beta chain. These data originate in a study of monozygotic twins with inflammatory bowel disease. The V gene's germline CDR1 is DFQATT and CDR2 SNEGSKA (reference sequence). This CDR3 spans 13 amino acids. TCRdb re-called the 5' RACE reads, yielding one record per CDR3 amino acid sequence without DNA. This repertoire includes under 150,000 distinct CDR3 sequences. Sequencing input: blood. The rearrangement uses TRBV20-1 and TRBJ1-6; TCRdb gives TRBD1 as the D gene, but with no DNA this cannot be confirmed. The sequence came from a human donor with ulcerative colitis or Crohn's disease, or a healthy co-twin of an affected twin (not recorded which). The CDR3 region is CSVRRDANSPLHF.